This T cell receptor (beta chain) originates from a study of control samples from healthy donors and cancer patients. The V end lost 7 bases, the J end lost 5 bases, and 14 bases lay between the germline ends. The CDR3 runs to 13 residues. Some clones are missing from TCRdb's copy, which holds only in-frame ones; the method was immunoSEQ multiplex PCR. The table includes about 85,000 clones, 85% to 90% detected once. The V gene is TRBV12-3 or TRBV12-4, the J gene TRBJ1-1; TRBD1 might be the D (6 bases). The source is a man aged 50 to 59 in good health. Sequencing input: blood. The CDR3 region is CASTLHQGTEAFF. The CDR3 DNA sequence: TGTGCCAGCACCCTTCATCAGGGGACTGAAGCTTTCTTT.